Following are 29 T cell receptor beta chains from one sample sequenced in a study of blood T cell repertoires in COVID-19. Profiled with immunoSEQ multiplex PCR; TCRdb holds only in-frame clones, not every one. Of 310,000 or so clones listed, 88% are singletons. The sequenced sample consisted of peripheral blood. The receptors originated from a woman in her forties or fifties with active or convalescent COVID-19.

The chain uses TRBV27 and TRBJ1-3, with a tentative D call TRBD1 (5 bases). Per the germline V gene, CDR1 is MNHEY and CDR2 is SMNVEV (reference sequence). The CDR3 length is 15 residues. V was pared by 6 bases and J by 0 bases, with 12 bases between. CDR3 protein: CASRRDSRSGNTIYF. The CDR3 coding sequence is TGTGCCAGCAGGCGTGACAGCCGCTCTGGAAACACCATATATTTT.

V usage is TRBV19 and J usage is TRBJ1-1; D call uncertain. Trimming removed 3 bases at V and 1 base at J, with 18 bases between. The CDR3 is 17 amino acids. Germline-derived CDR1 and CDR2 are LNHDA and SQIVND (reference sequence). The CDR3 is CASSIDAEVFGNTEAFF. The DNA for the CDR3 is TGTGCCAGTAGTATTGATGCAGAGGTCTTCGGGAACACTGAAGCTTTCTTT.

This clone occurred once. The CDR3 bases are TGTGCCAGTAGTATTTCCGGGACAGAGACCTACGAGCAGTACTTC. This translates into CASSISGTETYEQYF. The chain is built from TRBV19 and TRBJ2-7; 7 nucleotides line up with TRBD1. Germline V CDR1 and CDR2: LNHDA, SQIVND (reference sequence). J was trimmed by 2 bases and V by 3 bases; bases with no gene match: 7. The CDR3 is made up of 15 amino acids.

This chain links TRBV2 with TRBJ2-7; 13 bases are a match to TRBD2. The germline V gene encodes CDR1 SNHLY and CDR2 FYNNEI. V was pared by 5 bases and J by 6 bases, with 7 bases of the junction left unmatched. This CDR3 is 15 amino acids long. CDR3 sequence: CASSPTSGGAGEQYF. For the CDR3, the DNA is TGTGCCAGCAGTCCCACTAGCGGGGGGGCGGGCGAGCAGTACTTC.

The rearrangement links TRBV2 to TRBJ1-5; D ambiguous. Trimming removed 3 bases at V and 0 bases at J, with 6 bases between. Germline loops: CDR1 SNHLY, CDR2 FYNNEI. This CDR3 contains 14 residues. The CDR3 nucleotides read TGTGCCAGCAGTGACACAGTTAGCAATCAGCCCCAGCATTTT. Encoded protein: CASSDTVSNQPQHF.

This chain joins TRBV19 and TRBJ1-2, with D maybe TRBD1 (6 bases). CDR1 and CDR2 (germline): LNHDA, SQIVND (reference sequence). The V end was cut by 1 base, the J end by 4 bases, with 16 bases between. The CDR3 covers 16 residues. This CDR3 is CASSIGGMGAGYGYTF. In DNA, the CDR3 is TGTGCCAGTAGTATAGGAGGGATGGGGGCCGGCTATGGCTACACCTTC.

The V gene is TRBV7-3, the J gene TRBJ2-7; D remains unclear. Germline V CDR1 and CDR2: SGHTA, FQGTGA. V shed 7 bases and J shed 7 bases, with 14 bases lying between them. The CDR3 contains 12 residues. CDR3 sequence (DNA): TGTGCCAGCAAGCACAGCAGAAGGGAGCAGTACTTC. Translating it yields CASKHSRREQYF.

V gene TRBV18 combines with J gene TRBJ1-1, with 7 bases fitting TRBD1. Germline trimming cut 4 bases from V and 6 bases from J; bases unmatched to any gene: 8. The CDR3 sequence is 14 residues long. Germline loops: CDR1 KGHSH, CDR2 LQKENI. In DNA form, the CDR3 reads TGTGCCAGCTCACTGAGACAGGGCGACCCTGAAGCTTTCTTT. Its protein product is CASSLRQGDPEAFF.

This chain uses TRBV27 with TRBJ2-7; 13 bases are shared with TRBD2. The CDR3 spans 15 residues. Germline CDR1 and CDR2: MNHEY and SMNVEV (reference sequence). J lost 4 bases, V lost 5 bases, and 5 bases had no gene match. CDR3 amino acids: CASSPRTSGSYEQYF. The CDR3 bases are TGTGCCAGCAGTCCCAGGACTAGCGGGAGTTACGAGCAGTACTTC.

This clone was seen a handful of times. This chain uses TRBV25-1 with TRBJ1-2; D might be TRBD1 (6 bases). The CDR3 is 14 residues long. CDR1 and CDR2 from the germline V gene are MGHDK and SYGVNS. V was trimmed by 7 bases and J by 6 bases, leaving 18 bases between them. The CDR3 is CASTFGGGGDGYTF. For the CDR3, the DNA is TGTGCCAGCACCTTCGGCGGGGGCGGAGATGGCTACACCTTC.

This chain's CDR3 is CASIPDRDHTEAFF. CDR3 sequence (DNA): TGTGCCAGCATCCCGGACAGGGATCACACTGAAGCTTTCTTT. The chain employs TRBV27 and TRBJ1-1, with 8 nucleotides matching TRBD1. V was pared by 7 bases and J by 3 bases, with 7 bases of the junction left unmatched. The CDR3 totals 14 residues. In germline, CDR1 is MNHEY, CDR2 SMNVEV (reference sequence).

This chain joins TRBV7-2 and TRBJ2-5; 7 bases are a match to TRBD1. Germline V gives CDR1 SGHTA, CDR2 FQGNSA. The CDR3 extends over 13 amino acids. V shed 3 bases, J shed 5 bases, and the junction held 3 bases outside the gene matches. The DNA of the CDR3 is TGTGCCAGCAGCTTGGGACAGCTGGAGACCCAGTACTTC. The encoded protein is CASSLGQLETQYF.

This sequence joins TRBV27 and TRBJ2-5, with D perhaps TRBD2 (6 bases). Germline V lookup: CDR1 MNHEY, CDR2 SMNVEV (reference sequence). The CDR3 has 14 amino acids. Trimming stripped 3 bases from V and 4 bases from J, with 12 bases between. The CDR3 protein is CASSFRGGRETQYF. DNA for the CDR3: TGTGCCAGCAGTTTCCGGGGAGGCCGAGAGACCCAGTACTTC.

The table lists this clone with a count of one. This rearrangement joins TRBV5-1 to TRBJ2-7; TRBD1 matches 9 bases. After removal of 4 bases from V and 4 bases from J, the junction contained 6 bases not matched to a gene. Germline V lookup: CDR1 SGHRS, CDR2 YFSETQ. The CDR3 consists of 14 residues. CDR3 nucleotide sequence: TGCGCCAGCAGCCCCGGGACAGGGTTTTACGAGCAGTACTTC. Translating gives CASSPGTGFYEQYF.

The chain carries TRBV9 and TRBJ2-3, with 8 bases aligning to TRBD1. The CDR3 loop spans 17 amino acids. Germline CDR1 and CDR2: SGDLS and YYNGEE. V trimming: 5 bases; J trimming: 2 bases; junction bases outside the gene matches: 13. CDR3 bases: TGTGCCAGCAGTGACCCAGTAGTGGGACAGGCCACAGATACGCAGTATTTT. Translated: CASSDPVVGQATDTQYF.

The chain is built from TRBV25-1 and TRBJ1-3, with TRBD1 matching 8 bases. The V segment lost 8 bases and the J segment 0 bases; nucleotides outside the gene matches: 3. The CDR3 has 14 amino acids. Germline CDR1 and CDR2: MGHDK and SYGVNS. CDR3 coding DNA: TGTGCCAGCTCCGACAGGGGCTCTGGAAACACCATATATTTT. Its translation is CASSDRGSGNTIYF.

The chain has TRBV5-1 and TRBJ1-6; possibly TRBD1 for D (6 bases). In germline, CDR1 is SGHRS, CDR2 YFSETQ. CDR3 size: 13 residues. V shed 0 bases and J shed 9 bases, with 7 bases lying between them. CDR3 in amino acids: CASSLAGVSPLHF. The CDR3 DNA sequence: TGCGCCAGCAGCTTGGCAGGGGTTTCACCCCTCCACTTT.

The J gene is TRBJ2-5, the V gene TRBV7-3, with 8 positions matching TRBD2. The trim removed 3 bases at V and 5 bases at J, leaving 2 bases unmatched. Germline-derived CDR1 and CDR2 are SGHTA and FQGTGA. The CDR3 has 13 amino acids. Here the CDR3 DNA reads TGTGCCAGCAGCTTCGGGGGGGCTGAGACCCAGTACTTC. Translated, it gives CASSFGGAETQYF.

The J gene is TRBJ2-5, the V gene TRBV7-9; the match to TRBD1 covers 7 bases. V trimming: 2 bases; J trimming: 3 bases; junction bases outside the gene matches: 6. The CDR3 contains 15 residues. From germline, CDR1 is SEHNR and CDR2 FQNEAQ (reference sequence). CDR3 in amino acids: CASSLHGTDEETQYF. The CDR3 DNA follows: TGTGCCAGCAGCTTACACGGGACAGATGAAGAGACCCAGTACTTC.

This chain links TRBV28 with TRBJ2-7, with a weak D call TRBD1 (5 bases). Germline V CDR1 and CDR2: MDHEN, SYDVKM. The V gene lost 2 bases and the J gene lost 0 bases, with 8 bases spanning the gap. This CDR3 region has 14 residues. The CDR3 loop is CASSLPGNSYEQYF. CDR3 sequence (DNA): TGTGCCAGCAGTTTACCAGGGAACTCCTACGAGCAGTACTTC.

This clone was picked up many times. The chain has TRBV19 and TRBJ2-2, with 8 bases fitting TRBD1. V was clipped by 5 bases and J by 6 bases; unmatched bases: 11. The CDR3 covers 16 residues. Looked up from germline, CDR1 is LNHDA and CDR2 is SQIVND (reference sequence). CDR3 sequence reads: CASSPQDRVGSGELFF. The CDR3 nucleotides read TGTGCCAGTAGTCCGCAGGACAGGGTCGGATCCGGGGAGCTGTTTTTT.

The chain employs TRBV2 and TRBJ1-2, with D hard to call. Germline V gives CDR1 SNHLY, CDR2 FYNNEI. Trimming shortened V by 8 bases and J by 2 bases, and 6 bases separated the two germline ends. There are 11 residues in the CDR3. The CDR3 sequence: CASVENYGYTF. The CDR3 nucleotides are TGTGCCAGCGTAGAGAACTATGGCTACACCTTC.

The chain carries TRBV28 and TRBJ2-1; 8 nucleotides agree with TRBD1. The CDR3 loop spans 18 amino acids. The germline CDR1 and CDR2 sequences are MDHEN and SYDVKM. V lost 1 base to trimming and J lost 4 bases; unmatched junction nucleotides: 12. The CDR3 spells CASSLSSKWTGKYNEQFF. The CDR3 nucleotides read TGTGCCAGCAGTTTATCCTCCAAATGGACAGGGAAATACAATGAGCAGTTCTTC. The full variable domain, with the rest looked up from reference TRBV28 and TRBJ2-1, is DVKVTQSSRYLVKRTGEKVFLECVQDMDHENMFWYRQDPGLGLRLIYFSYDVKMKEKGDIPEGYSVSREKKERFSLILESASTNQTSMYLCASSLSSKWTGKYNEQFFGPGTRLTVL.

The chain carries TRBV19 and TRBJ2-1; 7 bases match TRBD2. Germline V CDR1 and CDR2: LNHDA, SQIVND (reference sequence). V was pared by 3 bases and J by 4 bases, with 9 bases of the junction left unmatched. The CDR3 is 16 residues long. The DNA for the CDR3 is TGTGCCAGTAGTATTGGTCAAGCGGGGAGATACAATGAGCAGTTCTTC. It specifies CASSIGQAGRYNEQFF.

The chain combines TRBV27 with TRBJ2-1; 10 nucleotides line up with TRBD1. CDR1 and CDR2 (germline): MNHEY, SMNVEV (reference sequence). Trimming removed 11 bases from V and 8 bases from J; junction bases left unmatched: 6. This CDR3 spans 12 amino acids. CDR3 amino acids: CAAAGTGDEQFF. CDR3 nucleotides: TGTGCCGCCGCCGGGACAGGGGATGAGCAGTTCTTC.

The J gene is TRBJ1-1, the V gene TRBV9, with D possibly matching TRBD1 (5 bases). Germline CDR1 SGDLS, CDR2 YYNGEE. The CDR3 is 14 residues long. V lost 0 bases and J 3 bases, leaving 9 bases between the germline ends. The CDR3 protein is CASSVGSGYTEAFF. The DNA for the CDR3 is TGTGCCAGCAGCGTAGGATCAGGGTACACTGAAGCTTTCTTT.

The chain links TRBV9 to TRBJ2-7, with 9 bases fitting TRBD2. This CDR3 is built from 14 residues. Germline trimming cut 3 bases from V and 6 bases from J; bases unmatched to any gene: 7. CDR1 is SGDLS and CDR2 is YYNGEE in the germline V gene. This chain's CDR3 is CASSGGAGGGEQYF. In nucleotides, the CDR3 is TGTGCCAGCAGCGGAGGAGCGGGAGGAGGCGAGCAGTACTTC.

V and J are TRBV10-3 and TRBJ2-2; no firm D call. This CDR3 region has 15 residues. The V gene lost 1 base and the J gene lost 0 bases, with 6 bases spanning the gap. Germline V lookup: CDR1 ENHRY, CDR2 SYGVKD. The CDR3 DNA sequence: TGTGCCATCAGTGAGTTCAATGCGAACACCGGGGAGCTGTTTTTT. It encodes CAISEFNANTGELFF.

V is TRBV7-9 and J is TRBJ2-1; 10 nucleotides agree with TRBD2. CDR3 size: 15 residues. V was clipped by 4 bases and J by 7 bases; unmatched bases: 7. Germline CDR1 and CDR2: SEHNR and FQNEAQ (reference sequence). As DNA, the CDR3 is TGTGCCAGCAGCTCTGCCGGGACTAGCGTGAATGAGCAGTTCTTC. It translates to CASSSAGTSVNEQFF.